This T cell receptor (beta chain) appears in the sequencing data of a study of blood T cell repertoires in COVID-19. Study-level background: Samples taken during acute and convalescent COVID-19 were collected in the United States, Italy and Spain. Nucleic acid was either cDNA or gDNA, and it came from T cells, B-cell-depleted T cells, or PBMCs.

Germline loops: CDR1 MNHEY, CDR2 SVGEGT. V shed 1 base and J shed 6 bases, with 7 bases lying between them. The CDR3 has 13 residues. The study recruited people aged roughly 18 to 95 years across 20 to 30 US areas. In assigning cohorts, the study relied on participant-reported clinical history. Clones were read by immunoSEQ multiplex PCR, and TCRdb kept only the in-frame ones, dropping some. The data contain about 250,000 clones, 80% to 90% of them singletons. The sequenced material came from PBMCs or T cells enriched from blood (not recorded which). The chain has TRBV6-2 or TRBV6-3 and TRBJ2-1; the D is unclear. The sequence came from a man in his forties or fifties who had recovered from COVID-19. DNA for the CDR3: TGTGCCAGCAGTTACTATCGACTCAATGAGCAGTTCTTC. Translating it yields CASSYYRLNEQFF.